Below are 6 T cell receptor beta chains sequenced from a single sample in a study of control samples from healthy donors and cancer patients. The protocol was immunoSEQ multiplex PCR, while the TCRdb copy is restricted to in-frame clones and leaves out a portion. The sample has about 120,000 clones, more than 80% seen once. Sequencing was carried out using blood. The receptors derive from a man aged 45-60 years in good health.

The chain carries TRBV6-5 and TRBJ2-7; 9 bases are a match to TRBD1. Germline V gives CDR1 MNHEY, CDR2 SVGAGI. V trimming: 2 bases; J trimming: 4 bases; junction bases outside the gene matches: 6. The CDR3 loop spans 15 amino acids. Written as DNA, the CDR3 is TGTGCCAGCAGTTACACCGGGACAGGGCGGTACGAGCAGTACTTC. Amino acids: CASSYTGTGRYEQYF.

The chain links TRBV6-5 to TRBJ1-2; unclear D gene. This CDR3 has 15 amino acids. The germline V and J ends were trimmed by 2 bases and 5 bases, with 15 bases remaining between them. CDR1 is MNHEY and CDR2 is SVGAGI in the germline V gene. CDR3 residues: CASSYHGRSTYGYTF. The CDR3 DNA sequence: TGTGCCAGCAGTTACCACGGACGTTCCACTTATGGCTACACCTTC.

This sequence joins TRBV4-2 and TRBJ1-4; 7 bases agree with TRBD1. The CDR3 has 16 residues. J was trimmed by 4 bases and V by 1 base; bases with no gene match: 6. Germline V gene sequence: CDR1 LGHNA, CDR2 YNFKEQ. CDR3 residues: CASSQGGTVYNEKLFF. DNA for the CDR3: TGTGCCAGCAGCCAAGGGGGGACAGTTTATAATGAAAAACTGTTTTTT.

The chain joins TRBV7-6 to TRBJ1-3, with 7 bases identical to TRBD1. Losses at the gene ends were 2 bases for V and 9 bases for J; bases not matched to a gene: 19. Per the germline V gene, CDR1 is SGHVS and CDR2 is FNYEAQ. This CDR3 region has 18 residues. CDR3 sequence: CASSLSPLRQGSRGTIYF. The CDR3 DNA follows: TGTGCCAGCAGCTTAAGTCCGCTTCGACAGGGATCTAGGGGCACCATATATTTT.

The chain employs TRBV7-6 and TRBJ1-3; D is uncertain. With 1 base removed from V and 6 bases from J, the gap between germline ends came to 7 bases. The germline V gene encodes CDR1 SGHVS and CDR2 FNYEAQ. This CDR3 is 13 amino acids long. CDR3 residues: CASSLDPANTIYF. The CDR3 DNA sequence: TGTGCCAGCAGCTTAGACCCGGCAAACACCATATATTTT.

This chain joins TRBV19 and TRBJ2-7, with D perhaps matching TRBD1 (7 bases). This CDR3 is 13 amino acids long. Germline CDR1 and CDR2: LNHDA and SQIVND (reference sequence). The V and J ends lost 5 bases and 6 bases respectively, with 14 bases between them. The CDR3 loop reads CASSPGGLREQYF. The DNA of the CDR3 is TGTGCCAGTAGTCCAGGGGGGTTGCGCGAGCAGTACTTC.